Presented here are 13 T cell receptor beta chains from one specimen sequenced in a study of T-cell memory formation after mild COVID-19. MiXCR, applied by TCRdb to the 5' RACE reads, yields one record per CDR3 protein. The profile covers over 120,000 distinct CDR3 sequences, with roughly 6.2% appearing a single time and just over 2% taken by the ten largest. Source material: PBMCs or a T cell subset sorted from them (not recorded which). These receptors were obtained from an adult woman who had mild COVID-19 (a few samples of this study predate the infection). Cell type and time point are not known.

This clonotype was seen ten or more times. This rearrangement joins TRBV29-1 to TRBJ1-1; maybe TRBD1 (5 bases). Looked up from germline, CDR1 is SQVTM and CDR2 is ANQGSEA. The V end lost 0 bases, the J end lost 5 bases, and 10 bases lay between the germline ends. The CDR3 length is 13 residues. This CDR3 reads CSVEDRRGTEAFF. In nucleotides, the CDR3 is TGCAGCGTTGAAGATAGGCGGGGGACTGAAGCTTTCTTT.

This clonotype has ten or more counts. The chain is built from TRBV20-1 and TRBJ1-5; the D gene is possibly TRBD1 (6 bases). This CDR3 comprises 13 residues. V lost 5 bases and J lost 0, with 8 bases in between. The germline V gene encodes CDR1 DFQATT and CDR2 SNEGSKA (reference sequence). The CDR3 DNA is TGCAGTGCTGCAGGGGTTAGCAATCAGCCCCAGCATTTT. Protein: CSAAGVSNQPQHF.

This chain uses TRBV5-1 with TRBJ1-2; maybe TRBD1 (5 bases). V was trimmed by 4 bases and J by 4 bases, leaving 11 bases between them. This CDR3 has 13 amino acids. Germline values: CDR1 SGHRS, CDR2 YFSETQ. The CDR3 region is CASSDQGTYGYTF. The CDR3 nucleotides are TGCGCCAGCAGCGACCAGGGAACCTATGGCTACACCTTC.

This clonotype was found many times. This chain connects TRBV7-2 to TRBJ2-7; 7 nucleotides agree with TRBD1. Germline assignment: CDR1 SGHTA and CDR2 FQGNSA. The CDR3 runs 14 residues. The V gene end was trimmed by 6 bases and the J gene end by 2 bases; junction bases not matched to a gene: 7. CDR3 sequence (DNA): TGTGCCAGCAGAAAGACAGGGATAACCTACGAGCAGTACTTC. Translation: CASRKTGITYEQYF.

This clonotype appeared a few times. The CDR3 region is CASRSPRGAEERKTQYF. DNA of the CDR3: TGTGCCAGCCGAAGCCCAAGGGGCGCCGAGGAGAGAAAGACCCAGTACTTC. The V call is TRBV5-6, the J call TRBJ2-5, with a tentative D call TRBD1 (5 bases). Germline CDR1 reads SGHDT; CDR2 reads YYEEEE. Trimming pared 7 bases from V and 6 bases from J, leaving 28 bases between. The CDR3 runs to 17 residues.

The rearrangement joins TRBV12-5 to TRBJ2-1; D tentatively reads TRBD1 or TRBD2 (6 bases each). The CDR3 covers 15 residues. Trimming left V 6 bases short and J 3 bases short, with 15 bases between. Germline values: CDR1 LGHNT, CDR2 FRNRAP. For the CDR3, the DNA is TGTGCTAGTGGGCTCGGAGGGGGAGGCTACAATGAGCAGTTCTTC. Translated: CASGLGGGGYNEQFF.

CDR3 nucleotide sequence: TGTGCCACCAGAGCGCAGGGTTCCACAGATACGCAGTATTTT. Translating gives CATRAQGSTDTQYF. The chain employs TRBV24-1 and TRBJ2-3; TRBD1 might be the D (5 bases). Trimming shortened V by 7 bases and J by 2 bases, and 12 bases separated the two germline ends. From germline, CDR1 is KGHDR and CDR2 SFDVKD. The CDR3 sequence is 14 residues long.

This clonotype was counted ten times or more. The chain is built from TRBV3-1 and TRBJ1-6; D unclear. Trimming left V 5 bases short and J 8 bases short, with 13 bases between. The CDR3 sequence is 14 residues long. The V gene's germline CDR1 is LGHDT and CDR2 YNNKEL (reference sequence). DNA of the CDR3: TGTGCCAGCAGCTGGCCGGGAGGCGATTCACCCCTCCACTTT. This translates into CASSWPGGDSPLHF.

There are many counts of this clonotype. The chain couples TRBV5-5 to TRBJ2-3, with 8 bases lining up with TRBD1. Trimming cost V 3 bases and J 0 bases; bases outside gene matches: 3. This CDR3 contains 15 residues. CDR1 and CDR2 (germline): SGHKS, YYEKEE (reference sequence). The CDR3 region has the DNA TGTGCCAGCAGCTCCGGACAGGGAAGCACAGATACGCAGTATTTT. Translated: CASSSGQGSTDTQYF. Full variable domain (outside the CDR3, taken from reference TRBV5-5 and TRBJ2-3): DAGVTQSPTHLIKTRGQQVTLRCSPISGHKSVSWYQQVLGQGPQFIFQYYEKEERGRGNFPDRFSARQFPNYSSELNVNALLLGDSALYLCASSSGQGSTDTQYFGPGTRLTVL.

As concerns this clonotype: This clone may be a read error of a much larger clone one base away. The V gene is TRBV7-8, the J gene TRBJ1-1; TRBD1 is a possible D gene (6 bases). The germline CDR1 and CDR2 sequences are SGHVS and FQNEAQ. The CDR3 is made up of 14 amino acids. Trimming took off 5 bases at V and 3 bases at J, with 13 bases between the two ends. CDR3 sequence reads: CASSIQGQDTEAFF. The CDR3 coding sequence is TGTGCCAGCAGCATACAGGGTCAGGACACTGAAGCTTTCTTT.

V is TRBV19 and J is TRBJ2-7; D perhaps matches TRBD2 (7 bases). The ends were cut back, 6 bases at V and 7 bases at J, with 19 bases in the middle. Germline CDR1 is LNHDA and CDR2 is SQIVND (reference sequence). CDR3 size: 14 residues. CDR3 nucleotides: TGTGCCAGTAGCCCCCAAGGGGGGGGCAGAGAGCAGTACTTC. Translated, it gives CASSPQGGGREQYF.

This clonotype was seen repeatedly, ten times or more. The rearrangement links TRBV20-1 to TRBJ2-5; 7 bases map to TRBD1. V dropped 5 bases and J dropped 1; count of bases not matched to a gene: 10. The CDR3 spans 15 residues. Germline-derived CDR1 and CDR2 are DFQATT and SNEGSKA (reference sequence). CDR3 nucleotide sequence: TGCAGTGCTTCCGCGCCCGGGACAGCCCAAGAGACCCAGTACTTC. Translation gives CSASAPGTAQETQYF.

This clonotype was seen repeatedly, ten times or more. V gene TRBV15 combines with J gene TRBJ2-3; the D is unclear. Trimming removed 0 bases at V and 5 bases at J, with 9 bases between. This CDR3 has 14 amino acids. Germline V lookup: CDR1 LNHNV, CDR2 YYDKDF (reference sequence). CDR3 in amino acids: CATSRERYEDTQYF. Written as DNA, the CDR3 is TGTGCCACCAGCAGAGAACGGTACGAAGATACGCAGTATTTT.